This T cell receptor beta chain comes out of a study of T cell repertoires in cytomegalovirus infection. This CDR3 has 13 amino acids. Trimming removed 8 bases at V and 4 bases at J, with 13 bases between. TCRdb reprocessed the reads via MiXCR and lists one record per CDR3 protein. The data show under 350,000 distinct CDR3 sequences, 22% seen once. Concerning this clonotype: What it binds is unknown.

The clonotype comes from a human donor in good health (CMV status not recorded). Some clones in this sample may be carry-over from other donors' samples. The sample in question was cultured PBMCs, obtained from culture after CMV antigen stimulation. This chain joins TRBV12-3 or TRBV12-4 and TRBJ2-3; D not resolved. CDR3 nucleotide sequence: TGTGCCAGCGCCCCCTGGGGTTCAGATACGCAGTATTTT. Amino acid sequence: CASAPWGSDTQYF.